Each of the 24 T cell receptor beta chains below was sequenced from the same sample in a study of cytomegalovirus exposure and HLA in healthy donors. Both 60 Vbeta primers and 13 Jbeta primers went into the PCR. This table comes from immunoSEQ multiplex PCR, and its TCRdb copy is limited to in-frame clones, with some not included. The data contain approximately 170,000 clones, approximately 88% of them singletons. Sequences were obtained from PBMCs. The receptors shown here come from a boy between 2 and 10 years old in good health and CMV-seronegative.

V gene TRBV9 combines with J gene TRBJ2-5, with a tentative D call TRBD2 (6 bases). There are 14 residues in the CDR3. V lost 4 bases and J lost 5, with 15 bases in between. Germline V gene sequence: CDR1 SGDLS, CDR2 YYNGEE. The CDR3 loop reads CASSPRLGSETQYF. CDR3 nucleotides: TGTGCCAGCAGCCCCCGACTAGGCTCGGAGACCCAGTACTTC.

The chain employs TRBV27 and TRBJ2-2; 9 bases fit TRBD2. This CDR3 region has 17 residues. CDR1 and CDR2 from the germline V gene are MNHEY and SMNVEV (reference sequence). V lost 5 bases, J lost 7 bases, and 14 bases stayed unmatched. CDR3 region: CASSQRGAGGKNGELFF. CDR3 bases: TGTGCCAGCAGTCAAAGGGGGGCGGGAGGGAAGAACGGGGAGCTGTTTTTT.

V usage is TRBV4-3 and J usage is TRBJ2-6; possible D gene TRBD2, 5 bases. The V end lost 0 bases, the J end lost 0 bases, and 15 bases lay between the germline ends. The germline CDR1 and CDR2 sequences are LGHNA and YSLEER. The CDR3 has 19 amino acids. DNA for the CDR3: TGCGCCAGCAGCCAAGATCTAGCTAAGGGTCTCTCTGGGGCCAACGTCCTGACTTTC. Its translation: CASSQDLAKGLSGANVLTF.

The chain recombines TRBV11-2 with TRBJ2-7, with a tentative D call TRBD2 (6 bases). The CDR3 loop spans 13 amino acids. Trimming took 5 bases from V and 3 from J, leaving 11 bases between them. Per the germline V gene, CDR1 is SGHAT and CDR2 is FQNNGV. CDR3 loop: CASSPRLDYEQYV. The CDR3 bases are TGTGCCAGCAGCCCCCGACTAGACTACGAGCAGTACGTC.

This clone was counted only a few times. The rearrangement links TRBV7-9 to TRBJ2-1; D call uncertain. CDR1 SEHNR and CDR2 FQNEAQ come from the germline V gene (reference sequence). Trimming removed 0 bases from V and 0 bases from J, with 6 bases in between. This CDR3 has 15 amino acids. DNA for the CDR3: TGTGCCAGCAGCTTAGCTCTAACCTCCTACAATGAGCAGTTCTTC. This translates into CASSLALTSYNEQFF.

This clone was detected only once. CDR3: CASSYVRSRGYTF. CDR3 DNA sequence: TGTGCCAGCAGTTACGTGCGCTCTAGGGGCTACACCTTC. This chain uses TRBV6-6 with TRBJ1-2; D not certain. This CDR3 contains 13 residues. V was cut by 2 bases and J by 8 bases, with 12 bases left in between. Germline lookup yields CDR1 MNHNY and CDR2 SVGAGI (reference sequence).

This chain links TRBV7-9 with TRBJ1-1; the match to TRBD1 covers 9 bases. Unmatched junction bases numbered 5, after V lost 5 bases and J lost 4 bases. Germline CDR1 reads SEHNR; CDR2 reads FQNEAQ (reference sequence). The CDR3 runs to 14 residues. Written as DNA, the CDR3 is TGTGCCAGCAGCCAACCGGGACAGGGCACTGAAGCTTTCTTT. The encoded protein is CASSQPGQGTEAFF.

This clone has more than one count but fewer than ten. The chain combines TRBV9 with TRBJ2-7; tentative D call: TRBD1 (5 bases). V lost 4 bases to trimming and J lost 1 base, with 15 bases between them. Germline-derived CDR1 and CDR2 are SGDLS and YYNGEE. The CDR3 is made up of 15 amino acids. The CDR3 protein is CASSPIWGLSYEQYV. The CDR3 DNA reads TGTGCCAGCAGCCCAATATGGGGCCTTTCCTACGAGCAGTACGTC.

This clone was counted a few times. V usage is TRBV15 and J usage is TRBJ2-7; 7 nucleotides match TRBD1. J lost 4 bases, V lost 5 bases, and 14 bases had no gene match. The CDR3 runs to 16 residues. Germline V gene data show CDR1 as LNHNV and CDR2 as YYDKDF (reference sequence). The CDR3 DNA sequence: TGTGCCACCAGCGACCCCTCCAGAGGGGGCAGGTACGAGCAGTACTTC. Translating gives CATSDPSRGGRYEQYF.

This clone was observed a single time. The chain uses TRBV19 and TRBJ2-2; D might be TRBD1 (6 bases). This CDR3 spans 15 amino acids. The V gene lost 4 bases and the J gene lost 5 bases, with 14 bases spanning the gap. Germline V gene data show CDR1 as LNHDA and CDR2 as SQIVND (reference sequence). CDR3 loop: CASSRGRANTGELFF. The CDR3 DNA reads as TGTGCCAGTAGTAGGGGGCGCGCTAATACCGGGGAGCTGTTTTTT.

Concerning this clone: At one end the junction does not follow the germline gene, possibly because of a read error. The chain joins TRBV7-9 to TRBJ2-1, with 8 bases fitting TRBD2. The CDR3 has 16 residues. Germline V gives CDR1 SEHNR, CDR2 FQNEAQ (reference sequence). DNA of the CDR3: TGTTCCAGCAGCCCCTTCCTCTGGCGGGGGGACAATGAGCAGTTCTTC. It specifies CSSSPFLWRGDNEQFF.

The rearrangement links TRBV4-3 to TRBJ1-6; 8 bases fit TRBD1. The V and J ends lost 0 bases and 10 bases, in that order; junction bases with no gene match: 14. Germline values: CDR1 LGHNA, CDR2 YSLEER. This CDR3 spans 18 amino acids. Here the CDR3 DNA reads TGCGCCAGCAGCCAAGATAATAGGACAGGGAAGCAAGGGTCACCCCTCCACTTT. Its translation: CASSQDNRTGKQGSPLHF.

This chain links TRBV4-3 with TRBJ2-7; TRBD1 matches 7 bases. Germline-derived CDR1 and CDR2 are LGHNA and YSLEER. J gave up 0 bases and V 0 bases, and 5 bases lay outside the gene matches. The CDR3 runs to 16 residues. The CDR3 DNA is TGCGCCAGCAGCCAAGAGTCAGGACAGGTCTCCTACGAGCAGTACTTC. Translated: CASSQESGQVSYEQYF.

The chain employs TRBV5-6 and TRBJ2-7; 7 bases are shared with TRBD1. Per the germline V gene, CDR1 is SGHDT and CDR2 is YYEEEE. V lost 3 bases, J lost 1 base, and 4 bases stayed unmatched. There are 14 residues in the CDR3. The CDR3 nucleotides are TGTGCCAGCAGCTCTACAGGGGAGTCCTACGAGCAGTACGTC. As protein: CASSSTGESYEQYV.

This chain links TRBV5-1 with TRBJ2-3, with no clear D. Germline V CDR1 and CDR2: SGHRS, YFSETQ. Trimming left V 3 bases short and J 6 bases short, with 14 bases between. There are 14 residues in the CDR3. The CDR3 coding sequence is TGCGCCAGCAGCTCCGTAAGGCTGGAGGATACGCAGTATTTT. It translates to CASSSVRLEDTQYF. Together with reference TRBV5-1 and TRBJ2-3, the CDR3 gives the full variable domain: KAGVTQTPRYLIKTRGQQVTLSCSPISGHRSVSWYQQTPGQGLQFLFEYFSETQRNKGNFPGRFSGRQFSNSRSEMNVSTLELGDSALYLCASSSVRLEDTQYFGPGTRLTVL.

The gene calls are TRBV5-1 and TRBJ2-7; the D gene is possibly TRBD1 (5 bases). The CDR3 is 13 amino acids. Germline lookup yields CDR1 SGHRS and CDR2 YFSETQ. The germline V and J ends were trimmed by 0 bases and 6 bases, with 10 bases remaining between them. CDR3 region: CASSLGRVGEQYF. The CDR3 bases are TGCGCCAGCAGCTTGGGCAGGGTGGGCGAGCAGTACTTC. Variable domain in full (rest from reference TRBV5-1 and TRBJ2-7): KAGVTQTPRYLIKTRGQQVTLSCSPISGHRSVSWYQQTPGQGLQFLFEYFSETQRNKGNFPGRFSGRQFSNSRSEMNVSTLELGDSALYLCASSLGRVGEQYFGPGTRLTVT.

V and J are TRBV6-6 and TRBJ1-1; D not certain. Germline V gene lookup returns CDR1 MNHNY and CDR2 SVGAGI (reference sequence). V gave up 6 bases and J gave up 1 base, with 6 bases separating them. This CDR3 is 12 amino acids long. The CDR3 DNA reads TGTGCCAGCAGATCACAGAACACTGAAGCTTTCTTT. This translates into CASRSQNTEAFF.

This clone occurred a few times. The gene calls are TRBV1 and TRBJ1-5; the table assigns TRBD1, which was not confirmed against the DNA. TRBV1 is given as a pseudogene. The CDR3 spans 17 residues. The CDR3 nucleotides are TGCACCAGCAGCCAAGTCACCGAGCAGGGGTGTAATCAGCCCCAGCATTTT. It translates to CTSSQVTEQGCNQPQHF.

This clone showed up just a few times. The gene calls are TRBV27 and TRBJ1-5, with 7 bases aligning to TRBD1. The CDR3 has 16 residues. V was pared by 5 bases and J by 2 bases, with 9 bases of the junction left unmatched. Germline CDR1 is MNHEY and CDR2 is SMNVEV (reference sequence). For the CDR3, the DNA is TGTGCCAGCAGTGCGAAAGGGGGCATGGGCAATCAGCCCCAGCATTTT. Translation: CASSAKGGMGNQPQHF.

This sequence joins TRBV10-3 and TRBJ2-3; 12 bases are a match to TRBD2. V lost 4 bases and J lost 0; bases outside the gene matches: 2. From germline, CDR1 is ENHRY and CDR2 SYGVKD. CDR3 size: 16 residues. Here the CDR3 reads CAISGTSGTSTDTQYF. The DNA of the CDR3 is TGTGCCATCAGTGGGACTAGCGGGACTAGCACAGATACGCAGTATTTT.

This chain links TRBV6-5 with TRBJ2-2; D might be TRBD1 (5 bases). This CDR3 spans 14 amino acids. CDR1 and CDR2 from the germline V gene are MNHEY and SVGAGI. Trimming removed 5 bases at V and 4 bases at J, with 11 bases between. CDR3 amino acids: CASSLPDSTGELFF. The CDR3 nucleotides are TGTGCCAGCAGTCTACCTGACAGCACCGGGGAGCTGTTTTTT.

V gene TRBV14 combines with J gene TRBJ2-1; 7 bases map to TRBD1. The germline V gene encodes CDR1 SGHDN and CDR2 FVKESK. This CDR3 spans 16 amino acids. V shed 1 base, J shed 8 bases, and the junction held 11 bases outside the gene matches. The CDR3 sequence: CASSQVQGVIRDEQFF. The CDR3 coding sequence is TGTGCCAGCAGCCAAGTGCAGGGGGTTATAAGAGATGAGCAGTTCTTC.

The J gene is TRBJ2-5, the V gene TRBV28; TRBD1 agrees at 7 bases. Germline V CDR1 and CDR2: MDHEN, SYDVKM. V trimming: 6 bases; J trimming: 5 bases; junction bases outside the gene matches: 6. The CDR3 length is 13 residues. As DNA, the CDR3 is TGTGCCAGCAGCAGGACAGGCAGGGAGACCCAGTACTTC. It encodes CASSRTGRETQYF.

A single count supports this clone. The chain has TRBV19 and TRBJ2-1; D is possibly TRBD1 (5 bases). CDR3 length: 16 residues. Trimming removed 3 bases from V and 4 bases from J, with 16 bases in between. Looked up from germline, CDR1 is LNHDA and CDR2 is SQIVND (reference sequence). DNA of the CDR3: TGTGCCAGTAGTATCGACGGACAAGGCCTATACAATGAGCAGTTCTTC. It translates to CASSIDGQGLYNEQFF. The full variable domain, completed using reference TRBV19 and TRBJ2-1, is DGGITQSPKYLFRKEGQNVTLSCEQNLNHDAMYWYRQDPGQGLRLIYYSQIVNDFQKGDIAEGYSVSREKKESFPLTVTSAQKNPTAFYLCASSIDGQGLYNEQFFGPGTRLTVL.